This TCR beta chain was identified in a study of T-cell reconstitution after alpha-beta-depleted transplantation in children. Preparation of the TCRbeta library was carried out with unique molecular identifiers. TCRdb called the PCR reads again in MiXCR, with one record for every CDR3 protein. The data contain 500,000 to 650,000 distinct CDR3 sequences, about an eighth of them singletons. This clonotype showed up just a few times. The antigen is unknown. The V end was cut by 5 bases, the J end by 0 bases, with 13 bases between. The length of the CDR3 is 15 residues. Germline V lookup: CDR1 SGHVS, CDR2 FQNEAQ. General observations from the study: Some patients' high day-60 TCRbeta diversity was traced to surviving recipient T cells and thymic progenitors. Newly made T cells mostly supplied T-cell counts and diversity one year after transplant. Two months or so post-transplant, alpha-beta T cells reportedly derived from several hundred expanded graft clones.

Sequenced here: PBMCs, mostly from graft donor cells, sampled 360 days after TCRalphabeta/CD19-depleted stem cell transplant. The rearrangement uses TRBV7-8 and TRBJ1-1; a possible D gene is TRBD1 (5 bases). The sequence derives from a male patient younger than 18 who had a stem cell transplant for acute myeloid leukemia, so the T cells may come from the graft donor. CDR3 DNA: TGTGCCAGCAGCCCGTCGGGGCTAATGAACACTGAAGCTTTCTTT. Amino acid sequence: CASSPSGLMNTEAFF.